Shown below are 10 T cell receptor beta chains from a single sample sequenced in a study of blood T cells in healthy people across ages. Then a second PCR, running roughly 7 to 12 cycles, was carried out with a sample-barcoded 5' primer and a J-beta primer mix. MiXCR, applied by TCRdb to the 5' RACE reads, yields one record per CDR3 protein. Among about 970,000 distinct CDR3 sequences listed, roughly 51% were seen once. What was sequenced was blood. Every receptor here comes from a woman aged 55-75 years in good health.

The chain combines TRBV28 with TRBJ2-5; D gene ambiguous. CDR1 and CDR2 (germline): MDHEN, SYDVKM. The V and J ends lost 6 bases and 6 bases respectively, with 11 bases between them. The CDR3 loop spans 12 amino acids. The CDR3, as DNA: TGTGCCAGCAGCCCTCCCACCAAGACCCAGTACTTC. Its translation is CASSPPTKTQYF.

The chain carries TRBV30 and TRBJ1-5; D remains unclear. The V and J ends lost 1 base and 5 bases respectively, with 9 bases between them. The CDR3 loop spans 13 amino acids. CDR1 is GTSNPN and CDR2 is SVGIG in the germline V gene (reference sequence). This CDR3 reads CAWSEGSDQPQHF. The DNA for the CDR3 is TGTGCCTGGAGTGAAGGGAGCGATCAGCCCCAGCATTTT. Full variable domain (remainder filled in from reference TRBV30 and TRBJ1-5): SQTIHQWPATLVQPVGSPLSLECTVEGTSNPNLYWYRQAAGRGLQLLFYSVGIGQISSEVPQNLSASRPQDRQFILSSKKLLLSDSGFYLCAWSEGSDQPQHFGDGTRLSIL.

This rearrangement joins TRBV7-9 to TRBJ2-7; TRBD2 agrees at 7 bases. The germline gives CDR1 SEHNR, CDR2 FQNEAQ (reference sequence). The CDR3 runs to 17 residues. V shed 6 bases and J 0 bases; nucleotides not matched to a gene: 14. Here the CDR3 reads CASRPSTRGSVSYEQYF. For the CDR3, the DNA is TGTGCCAGCAGGCCCAGTACCCGCGGGAGTGTCTCCTACGAGCAGTACTTC.

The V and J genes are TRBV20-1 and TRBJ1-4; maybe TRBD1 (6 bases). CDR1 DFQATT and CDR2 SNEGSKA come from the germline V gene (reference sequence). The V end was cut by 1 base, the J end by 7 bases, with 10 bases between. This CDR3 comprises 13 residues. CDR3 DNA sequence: TGCAGTGCTAGAGCAGGGGCGGGTGAAAAACTGTTTTTT. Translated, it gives CSARAGAGEKLFF.

CDR3 sequence (DNA): TGTGCCAGCAGTGAAGGCAGGGAGTGGCAGCCCCAGCATTTT. Translating it yields CASSEGREWQPQHF. This rearrangement joins TRBV25-1 to TRBJ1-5; possibly TRBD1 for D (5 bases). Germline values: CDR1 MGHDK, CDR2 SYGVNS. The CDR3 is 14 amino acids. Trimming removed 2 bases at V and 7 bases at J, with 12 bases between.

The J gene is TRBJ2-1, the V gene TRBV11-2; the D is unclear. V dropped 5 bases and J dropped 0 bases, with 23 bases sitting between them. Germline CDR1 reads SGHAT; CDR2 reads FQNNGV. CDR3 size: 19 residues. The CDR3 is CASSRLGTFGASSYNEQFF. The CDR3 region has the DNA TGTGCCAGCAGCCGACTCGGTACCTTCGGCGCTAGCTCCTACAATGAGCAGTTCTTC.

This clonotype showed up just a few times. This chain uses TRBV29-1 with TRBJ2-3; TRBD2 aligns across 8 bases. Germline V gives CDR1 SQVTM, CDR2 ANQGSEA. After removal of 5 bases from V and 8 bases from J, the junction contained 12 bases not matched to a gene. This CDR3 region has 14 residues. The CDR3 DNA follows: TGCAGCGTTCCTCAAGCGGGGGCTAGGGGTACGCAGTATTTT. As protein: CSVPQAGARGTQYF.

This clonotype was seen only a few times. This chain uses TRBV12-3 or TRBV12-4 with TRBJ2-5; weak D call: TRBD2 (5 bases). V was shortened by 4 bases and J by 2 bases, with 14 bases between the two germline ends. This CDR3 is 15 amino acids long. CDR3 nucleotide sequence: TGTGCCAGCAGTTCTGACGGGAAGGGACAAGAGACCCAGTACTTC. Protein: CASSSDGKGQETQYF.

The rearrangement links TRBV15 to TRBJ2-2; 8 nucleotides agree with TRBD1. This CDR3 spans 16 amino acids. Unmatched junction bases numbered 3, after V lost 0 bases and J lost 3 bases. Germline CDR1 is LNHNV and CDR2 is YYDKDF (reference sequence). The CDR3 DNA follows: TGTGCCACCAGCAGAGACAGGACAGGGTACACCGGGGAGCTGTTTTTT. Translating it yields CATSRDRTGYTGELFF.

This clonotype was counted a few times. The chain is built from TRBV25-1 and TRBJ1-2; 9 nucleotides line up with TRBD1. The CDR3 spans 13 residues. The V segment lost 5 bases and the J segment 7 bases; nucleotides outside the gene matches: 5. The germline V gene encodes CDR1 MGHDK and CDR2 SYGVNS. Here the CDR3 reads CASSPGTGFGYTF. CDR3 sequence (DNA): TGTGCCAGCAGTCCCGGGACAGGGTTTGGCTACACCTTC.